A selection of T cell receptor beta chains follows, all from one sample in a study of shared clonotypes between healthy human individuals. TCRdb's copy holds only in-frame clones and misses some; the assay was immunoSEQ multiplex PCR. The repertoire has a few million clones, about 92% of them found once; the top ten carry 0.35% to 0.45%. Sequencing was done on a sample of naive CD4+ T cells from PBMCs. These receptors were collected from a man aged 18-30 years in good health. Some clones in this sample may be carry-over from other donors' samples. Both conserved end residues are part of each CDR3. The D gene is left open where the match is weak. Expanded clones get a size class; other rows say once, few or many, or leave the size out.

CASSPRQGVAYEQYF	TGTGCCAGCTCACCCCGACAGGGGGTTGCCTACGAGCAGTACTTC	TRBD1	TRBJ2-7	TRBV18	.
CASRGLDGYTF	TGTGCCAGCAGGGGGCTGGATGGCTACACCTTC	.	TRBJ1-2	TRBV28	.
CASSLGPTGYGYTF	TGTGCCAGCAGTTTGGGGCCAACAGGATATGGCTACACCTTC	.	TRBJ1-2	TRBV28	.
CASSVGEGSNYEQYF	TGTGCCAGCAGCGTAGGGGAAGGATCTAACTACGAGCAGTACTTC	.	TRBJ2-7	TRBV9	once
CASTQTGNTEAFF	TGTGCCAGCACGCAGACAGGGAACACTGAAGCTTTCTTT	.	TRBJ1-1	TRBV11-2	few
CASRKQGVSYEQYF	TGCGCCAGCCGAAAACAGGGGGTCTCCTACGAGCAGTACTTC	TRBD1	TRBJ2-7	TRBV5-1	once
CASTSLSSGNTIYF	TGTGCCAGCACCTCACTCTCCTCTGGAAACACCATATATTTT	.	TRBJ1-3	TRBV27	.
CASSSYRRDSYEQYF	TGTGCCAGCAGTTCCTACCGCCGGGACTCCTACGAGCAGTACTTC	.	TRBJ2-7	TRBV28	.
CASSPLGRAGDTEAFF	TGTGCCAGCTCACCGCTTGGGAGGGCGGGGGACACTGAAGCTTTCTTT	.	TRBJ1-1	TRBV18	.
CASGSTGGNTEAFF	TGTGCCAGCGGTTCGACAGGGGGGAACACTGAAGCTTTCTTT	TRBD1	TRBJ1-1	TRBV28	.
CASSDRGAKNEQFF	TGTGCCAGCAGCGACAGGGGGGCTAAAAATGAGCAGTTCTTC	TRBD1	TRBJ2-1	TRBV2	.
CASIGQGPNTEAFF	TGTGCCAGCATCGGACAGGGGCCGAACACTGAAGCTTTCTTT	TRBD1	TRBJ1-1	TRBV28	.
CASSVGQGAYEQYF	TGTGCCAGCAGCGTAGGTCAGGGGGCCTACGAGCAGTACTTC	TRBD1	TRBJ2-7	TRBV9	.
CASSQKAIGTGNEKLFF	TGCGCCAGCAGCCAGAAGGCAATTGGGACAGGGAATGAAAAACTGTTTTTT	TRBD1	TRBJ1-4	TRBV4-1	.
CASSTMSGPGGYTF	TGTGCCAGCAGCACTATGTCAGGTCCTGGTGGCTACACCTTC	.	TRBJ1-2	TRBV7-2	.
CASSRADTQYF	TGTGCCAGCAGCCGAGCAGATACGCAGTATTTT	.	TRBJ2-3	TRBV7-9	.
CAWSMGRGGSGPQHF	TGTGCCTGGAGTATGGGCCGCGGAGGGTCGGGGCCCCAGCATTTT	.	TRBJ1-5	TRBV30	.
CASSQDWRVAAYNEQFF	TGCGCCAGCAGCCAAGACTGGAGAGTGGCCGCCTACAATGAGCAGTTCTTC	.	TRBJ2-1	TRBV4-3	.
CASSLEVGPPETQYF	TGCGCCAGCAGCTTGGAGGTTGGGCCCCCAGAGACCCAGTACTTC	.	TRBJ2-5	TRBV5-1	.
CASSPTGTSGYNEQFF	TGCGCCAGCAGCCCAACCGGGACTAGCGGATACAATGAGCAGTTCTTC	TRBD2	TRBJ2-1	TRBV5-1	.
CASSSTTGRRGYTF	TGTGCCAGTAGTTCCACGACAGGGAGGAGAGGCTACACCTTC	TRBD1	TRBJ1-2	TRBV19	.
CASSPRRGEQFF	TGTGCCAGCAGCCCCCGCAGAGGTGAGCAGTTCTTC	.	TRBJ2-1	TRBV14	.
CATSHRATEAFF	TGTGCCACCTCCCACAGGGCCACTGAAGCTTTCTTT	.	TRBJ1-1	TRBV19	.
CASSTIFGSYGYTF	TGTGCCAGTAGTACAATTTTTGGTTCCTATGGCTACACCTTC	.	TRBJ1-2	TRBV19	.
CASSRDGYNSPLHF	TGTGCCAGCAGCCGGGACGGGTATAATTCACCCCTCCACTTT	.	TRBJ1-6	TRBV2	.
CASSPHGTGVQEAFF	TGCGCCAGCAGCCCCCACGGGACAGGGGTACAAGAAGCTTTCTTT	TRBD1	TRBJ1-1	TRBV4-1	.
CASSYLDGGGAAQYF	TGTGCCAGCAGTTATTTGGACGGCGGGGGAGCGGCCCAGTACTTC	TRBD2	TRBJ2-5	TRBV2	.
CASSSRGLAGGETQYF	TGTGCCAGCAGCTCTCGGGGGCTAGCGGGAGGGGAGACCCAGTACTTC	TRBD2	TRBJ2-5	TRBV7-3	.
CAFYPGRVEKLFF	TGTGCCTTTTATCCCGGACGAGTTGAAAAACTGTTTTTT	.	TRBJ1-4	TRBV30	.
CASRTPGHWVLSTNVLTF	TGTGCCAGCAGGACGCCGGGACATTGGGTTCTCTCGACCAACGTCCTGACTTTC	.	TRBJ2-6	TRBV5-8	.
CASNLQGNTEAFF	TGTGCCAGCAACCTCCAGGGGAACACTGAAGCTTTCTTT	.	TRBJ1-1	TRBV6-1	.
CASSVKLLNLRYF	TGTGCCAGCAGTGTAAAGTTGTTAAACCTGAGGTATTTT	.	TRBJ2-3	TRBV6-6	.
CASSTDSNEKLFF	TGTGCCAGCTCAACGGACAGTAATGAAAAACTGTTTTTT	.	TRBJ1-4	TRBV18	.
CASSLGSGAHYNEQFF	TGTGCCAGCAGCTTAGGAAGCGGGGCCCACTACAATGAGCAGTTCTTC	TRBD2	TRBJ2-1	TRBV7-2	.
CSVAAGGSGRGEHGYTF	TGCAGCGTTGCGGCGGGGGGATCAGGGAGGGGAGAACATGGCTACACCTTC	.	TRBJ1-2	TRBV29-1	once
CASSPGALNTGELFF	TGCGCCAGCAGTCCGGGGGCCTTGAACACCGGGGAGCTGTTTTTT	.	TRBJ2-2	TRBV5-1	.
CASSILDSGNTIYF	TGTGCCAGTAGTATCCTGGACTCTGGAAACACCATATATTTT	.	TRBJ1-3	TRBV19	.
CAGGRVTGRAGELFF	TGTGCCGGCGGGCGGGTGACAGGGAGGGCCGGGGAGCTGTTTTTT	.	TRBJ2-2	TRBV2	few
CASSKGHEQYF	TGTGCCAGCAGCAAAGGACACGAGCAGTACTTC	.	TRBJ2-7	TRBV21-1	once
CSVGRQGSYEQYF	TGCAGCGTAGGTCGACAGGGAAGTTACGAGCAGTACTTC	TRBD1	TRBJ2-7	TRBV29-1	.
CASSDPAGGRRMNTEAFF	TGCGCCAGCAGTGATCCGGCAGGGGGTCGGAGGATGAACACTGAAGCTTTCTTT	TRBD1	TRBJ1-1	TRBV10-2	.
CASSLGVAVQSEAFF	TGTGCCAGCAGCTTAGGTGTCGCAGTACAAAGTGAAGCTTTCTTT	.	TRBJ1-1	TRBV7-9	.
CAWSGAGELFF	TGTGCCTGGAGTGGTGCCGGGGAGCTGTTTTTT	.	TRBJ2-2	TRBV30	.
CASSFDAGARAFF	TGTGCCAGCAGCTTCGACGCGGGGGCCCGAGCATTCTTC	.	TRBJ2-1	TRBV7-9	.
CASSLTGYSYNEQFF	TGTGCCAGCAGCTTAACGGGGTACTCCTACAATGAGCAGTTCTTC	.	TRBJ2-1	TRBV11-3	.
CASSRTGGRQPQHF	TGTGCCAGCAGCCGGACAGGGGGCCGACAGCCCCAGCATTTT	TRBD1	TRBJ1-5	TRBV7-9	few
CASSDQHRYNEQFF	TGTGCCAGCAGTGACCAGCACAGGTACAATGAGCAGTTCTTC	.	TRBJ2-1	TRBV6-1	.
CASSLPQGNIQYF	TGTGCCAGCAGTTTGCCACAGGGAAACATTCAGTACTTC	.	TRBJ2-4	TRBV28	once
CASSLARNQPQHF	TGTGCCAGCAGTTTAGCCAGGAATCAGCCCCAGCATTTT	.	TRBJ1-5	TRBV28	.
CASSTRTGGDDEQYF	TGCGCCAGCAGCACGCGGACAGGGGGGGATGACGAGCAGTACTTC	TRBD1	TRBJ2-7	TRBV5-1	.
CASSWSYGGVYEQYF	TGCGCCAGCAGCTGGAGCTACGGTGGAGTCTACGAGCAGTACTTC	.	TRBJ2-7	TRBV5-1	.
CASSESEGGRGILRAFF	TGCGCCAGCAGTGAGTCGGAAGGGGGGCGAGGGATTTTGCGGGCTTTCTTT	.	TRBJ1-1	TRBV10-2	.
CASSSPKGFGNEQFF	TGTGCCAGCAGTTCCCCTAAAGGGTTCGGTAATGAGCAGTTCTTC	.	TRBJ2-1	TRBV28	.
CASSGRGGETQYF	TGTGCCAGCAGTGGCAGGGGCGGGGAGACCCAGTACTTC	.	TRBJ2-5	TRBV6-6	.
CAWTRGSNEQFF	TGTGCCTGGACCAGGGGCTCCAATGAGCAGTTCTTC	.	TRBJ2-1	TRBV30	.
CASSRGGYAWNEQFF	TGTGCCAGCAGCCGAGGAGGGTATGCTTGGAATGAGCAGTTCTTC	.	TRBJ2-1	TRBV7-9	once
CASSQESSSYNEQFF	TGCGCCAGCAGCCAAGAATCTAGTTCCTACAATGAGCAGTTCTTC	.	TRBJ2-1	TRBV4-1	.
CASSLSQGGYNEQFF	TGTGCCAGCAGCTTAAGCCAGGGGGGTTACAATGAGCAGTTCTTC	.	TRBJ2-1	TRBV7-3	.
CASSFSSGLETQYF	TGTGCCAGCAGTTTTTCTAGCGGATTGGAGACCCAGTACTTC	TRBD2	TRBJ2-5	TRBV28	.
CASSYTAGGYNEQFF	TGTGCCAGCAGTTATACGGCGGGCGGCTACAATGAGCAGTTCTTC	.	TRBJ2-1	TRBV6-5	.